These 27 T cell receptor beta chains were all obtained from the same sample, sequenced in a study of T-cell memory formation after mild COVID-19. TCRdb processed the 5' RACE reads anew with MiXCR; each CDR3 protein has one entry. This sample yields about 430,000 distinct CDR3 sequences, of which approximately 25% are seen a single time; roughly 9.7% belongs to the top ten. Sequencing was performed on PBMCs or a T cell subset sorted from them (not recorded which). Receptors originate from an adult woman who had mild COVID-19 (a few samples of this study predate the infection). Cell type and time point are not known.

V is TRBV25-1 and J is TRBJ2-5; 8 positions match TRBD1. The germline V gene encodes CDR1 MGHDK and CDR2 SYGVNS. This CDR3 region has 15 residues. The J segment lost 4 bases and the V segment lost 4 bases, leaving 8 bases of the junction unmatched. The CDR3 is CASSAYQGAGETQYF. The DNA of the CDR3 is TGTGCCAGCAGTGCCTACCAGGGGGCAGGAGAGACCCAGTACTTC. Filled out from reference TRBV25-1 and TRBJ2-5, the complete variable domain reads EADIYQTPRYLVIGTGKKITLECSQTMGHDKMYWYQQDPGMELHLIHYSYGVNSTEKGDLSSESTVSRIRTEHFPLTLESARPSHTSQYLCASSAYQGAGETQYFGPGTRLLVL.

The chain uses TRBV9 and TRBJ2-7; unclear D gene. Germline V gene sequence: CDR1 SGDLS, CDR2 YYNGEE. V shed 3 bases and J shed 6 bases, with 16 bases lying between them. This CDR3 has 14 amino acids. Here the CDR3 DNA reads TGTGCCAGCAGCGAGGCCCCGGCCTCGGGCGAGCAGTACTTC. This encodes CASSEAPASGEQYF.

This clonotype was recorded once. The CDR3 region has the DNA TGTGCCAGCAGTTTAGATCCCGGGACCCCCCCCGGGGAGCTGTTTTTT. It translates to CASSLDPGTPPGELFF. This sequence joins TRBV12-3 or TRBV12-4 and TRBJ2-2; D may be TRBD1 or TRBD2 (5 bases each). V lost 1 base and J 6 bases, leaving 15 bases between the germline ends. The length of the CDR3 is 16 residues.

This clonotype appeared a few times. The DNA for the CDR3 is TGTGCCAGCAGCGCCTCCGGGTTCGACAATGAGCAGTTCTTC. It codes for CASSASGFDNEQFF. The chain is built from TRBV9 and TRBJ2-1; no clear D gene. The CDR3 loop spans 14 amino acids. The V end was cut by 3 bases, the J end by 5 bases, with 12 bases between. Germline CDR1 is SGDLS and CDR2 is YYNGEE. The entire variable domain, with the rest obtained from reference TRBV9 and TRBJ2-1, is as follows: DSGVTQTPKHLITATGQRVTLRCSPRSGDLSVYWYQQSLDQGLQFLIQYYNGEERAKGNILERFSAQQFPDLHSELNLSSLELGDSALYFCASSASGFDNEQFFGPGTRLTVL.

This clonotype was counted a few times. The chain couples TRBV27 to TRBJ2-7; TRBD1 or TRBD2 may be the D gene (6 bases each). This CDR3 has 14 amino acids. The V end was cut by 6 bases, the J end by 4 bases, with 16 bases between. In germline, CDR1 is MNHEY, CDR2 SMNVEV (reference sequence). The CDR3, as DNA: TGTGCCAGCAGCCAAAGGATAGGGGGGTACGAGCAGTACTTC. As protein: CASSQRIGGYEQYF.

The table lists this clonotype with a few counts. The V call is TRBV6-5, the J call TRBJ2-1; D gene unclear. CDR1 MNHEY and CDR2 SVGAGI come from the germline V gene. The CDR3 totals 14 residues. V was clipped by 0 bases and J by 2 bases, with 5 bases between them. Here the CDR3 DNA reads TGTGCCAGCAGTTACTCGCCCACCTACAATGAGCAGTTCTTC. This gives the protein CASSYSPTYNEQFF.

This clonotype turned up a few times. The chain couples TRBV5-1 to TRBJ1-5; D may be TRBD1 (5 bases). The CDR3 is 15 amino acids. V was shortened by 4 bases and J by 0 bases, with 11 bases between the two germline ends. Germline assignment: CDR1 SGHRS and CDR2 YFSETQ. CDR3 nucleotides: TGCGCCAGCAGCGAGGGGTTTCATAGCAATCAGCCCCAGCATTTT. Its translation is CASSEGFHSNQPQHF.

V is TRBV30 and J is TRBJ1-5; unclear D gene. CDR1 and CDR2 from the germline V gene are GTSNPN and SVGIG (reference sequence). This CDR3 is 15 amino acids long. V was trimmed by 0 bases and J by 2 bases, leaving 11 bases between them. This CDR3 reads CAWSVGIIGNQPQHF. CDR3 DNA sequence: TGTGCCTGGAGTGTAGGGATTATCGGCAATCAGCCCCAGCATTTT.

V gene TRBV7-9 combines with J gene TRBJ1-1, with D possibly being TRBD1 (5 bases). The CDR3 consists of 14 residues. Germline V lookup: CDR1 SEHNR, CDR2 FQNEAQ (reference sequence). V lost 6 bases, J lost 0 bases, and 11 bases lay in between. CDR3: CASRHGQVNTEAFF. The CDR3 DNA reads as TGTGCCAGCAGACACGGACAAGTGAACACTGAAGCTTTCTTT.

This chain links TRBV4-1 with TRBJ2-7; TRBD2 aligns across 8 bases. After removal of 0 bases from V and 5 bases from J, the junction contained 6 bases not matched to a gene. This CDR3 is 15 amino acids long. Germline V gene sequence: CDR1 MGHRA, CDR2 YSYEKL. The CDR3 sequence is CASSQESSGSHEQYF. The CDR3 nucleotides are TGCGCCAGCAGCCAAGAGTCTAGCGGGTCCCACGAGCAGTACTTC.

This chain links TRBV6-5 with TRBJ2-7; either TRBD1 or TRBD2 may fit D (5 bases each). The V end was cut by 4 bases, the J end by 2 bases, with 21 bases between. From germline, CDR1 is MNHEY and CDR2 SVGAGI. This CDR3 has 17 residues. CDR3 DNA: TGTGCCAGCAGTTTACTGCCCCTCGGGGACCCCCCCTACGAGCAGTACTTC. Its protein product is CASSLLPLGDPPYEQYF.

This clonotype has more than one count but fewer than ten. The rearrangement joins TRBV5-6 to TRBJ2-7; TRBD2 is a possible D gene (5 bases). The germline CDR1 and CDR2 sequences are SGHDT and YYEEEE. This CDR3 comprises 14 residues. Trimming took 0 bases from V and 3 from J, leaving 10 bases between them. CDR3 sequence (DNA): TGTGCCAGCAGCTTGGTTGGGGAGCTCTACGAGCAGTACTTC. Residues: CASSLVGELYEQYF.

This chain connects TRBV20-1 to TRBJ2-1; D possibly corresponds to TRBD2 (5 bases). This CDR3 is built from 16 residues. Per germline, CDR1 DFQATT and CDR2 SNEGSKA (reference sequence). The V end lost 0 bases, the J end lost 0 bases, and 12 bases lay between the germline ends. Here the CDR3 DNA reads TGCAGTGCTAGAGATCTAGCAAGCAGCTCCTACAATGAGCAGTTCTTC. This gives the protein CSARDLASSSYNEQFF.

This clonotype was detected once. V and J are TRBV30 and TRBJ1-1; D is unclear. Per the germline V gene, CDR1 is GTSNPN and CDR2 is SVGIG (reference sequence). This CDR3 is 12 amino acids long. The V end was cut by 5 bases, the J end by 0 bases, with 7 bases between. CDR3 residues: CAWSVMNTEAFF. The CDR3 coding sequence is TGTGCCTGGTCGGTCATGAACACTGAAGCTTTCTTT.

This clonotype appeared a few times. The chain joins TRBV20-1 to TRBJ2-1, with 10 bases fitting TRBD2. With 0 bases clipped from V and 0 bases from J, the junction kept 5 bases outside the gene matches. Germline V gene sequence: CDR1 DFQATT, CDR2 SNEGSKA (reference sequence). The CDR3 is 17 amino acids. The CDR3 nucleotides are TGCAGTGCTAGAGAAGGGACTAGCGCGAGCTCCTACAATGAGCAGTTCTTC. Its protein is CSAREGTSASSYNEQFF.

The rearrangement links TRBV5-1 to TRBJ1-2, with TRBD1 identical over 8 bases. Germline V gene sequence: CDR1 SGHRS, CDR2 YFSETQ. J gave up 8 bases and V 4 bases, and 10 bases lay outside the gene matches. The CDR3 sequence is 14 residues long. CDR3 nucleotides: TGCGCCAGCAGCGAAGGACAGGGTCTTGGCGGCTACACCTTC. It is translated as CASSEGQGLGGYTF.

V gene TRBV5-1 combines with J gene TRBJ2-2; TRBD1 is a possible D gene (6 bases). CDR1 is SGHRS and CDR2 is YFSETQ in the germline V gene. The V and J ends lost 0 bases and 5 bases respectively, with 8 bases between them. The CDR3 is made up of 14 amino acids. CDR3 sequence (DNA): TGCGCCAGCAGCTTGGCCCAGGGGACCGGGGAGCTGTTTTTT. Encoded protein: CASSLAQGTGELFF.

Written as DNA, the CDR3 is TGTGCCAGCAGTGACTACGACAGCTCTAACTATGGCTACACCTTC. It specifies CASSDYDSSNYGYTF. The chain is built from TRBV2 and TRBJ1-2, with D possibly being TRBD1 (5 bases). The germline CDR1 and CDR2 sequences are SNHLY and FYNNEI. Trimming removed 3 bases at V and 0 bases at J, with 11 bases between. There are 15 residues in the CDR3.

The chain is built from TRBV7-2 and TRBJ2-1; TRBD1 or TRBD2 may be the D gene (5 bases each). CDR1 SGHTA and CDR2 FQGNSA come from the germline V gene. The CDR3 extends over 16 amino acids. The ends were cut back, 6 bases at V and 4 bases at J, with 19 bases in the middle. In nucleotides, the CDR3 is TGTGCCAGCAGTCGAGGGGTATGGGCCGGTTACAATGAGCAGTTCTTC. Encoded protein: CASSRGVWAGYNEQFF.

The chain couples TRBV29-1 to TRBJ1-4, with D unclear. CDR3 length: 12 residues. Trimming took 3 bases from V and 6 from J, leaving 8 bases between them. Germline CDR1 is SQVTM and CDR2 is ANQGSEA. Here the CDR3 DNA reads TGCAGCGTTGAGGCAGACGATGAAAAACTGTTTTTT. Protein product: CSVEADDEKLFF.

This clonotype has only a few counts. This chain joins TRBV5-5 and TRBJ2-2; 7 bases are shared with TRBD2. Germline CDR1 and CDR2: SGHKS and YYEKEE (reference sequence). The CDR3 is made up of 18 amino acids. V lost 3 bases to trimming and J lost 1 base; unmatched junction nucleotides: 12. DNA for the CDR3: TGTGCCAGCAGCTCCTCCGCCATAACGGGGGGGAACACCGGGGAGCTGTTTTTT. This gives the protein CASSSSAITGGNTGELFF. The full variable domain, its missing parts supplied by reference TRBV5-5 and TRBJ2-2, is DAGVTQSPTHLIKTRGQQVTLRCSPISGHKSVSWYQQVLGQGPQFIFQYYEKEERGRGNFPDRFSARQFPNYSSELNVNALLLGDSALYLCASSSSAITGGNTGELFFGEGSRLTVL.

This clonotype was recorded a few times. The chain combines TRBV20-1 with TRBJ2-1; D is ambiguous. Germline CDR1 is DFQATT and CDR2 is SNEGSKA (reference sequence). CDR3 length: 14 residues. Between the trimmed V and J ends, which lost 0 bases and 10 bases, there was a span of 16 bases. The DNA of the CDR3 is TGCAGTGCTAGAGATCAAGAGAAGGCCATCGAGCAGTTCTTC. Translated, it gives CSARDQEKAIEQFF.

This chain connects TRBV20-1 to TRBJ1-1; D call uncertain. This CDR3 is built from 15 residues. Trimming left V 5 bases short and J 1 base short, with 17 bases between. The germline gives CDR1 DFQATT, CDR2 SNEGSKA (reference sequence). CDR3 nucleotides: TGCAGTGCTCAGAGAGGTTGGGTATCGAACACTGAAGCTTTCTTT. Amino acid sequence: CSAQRGWVSNTEAFF.

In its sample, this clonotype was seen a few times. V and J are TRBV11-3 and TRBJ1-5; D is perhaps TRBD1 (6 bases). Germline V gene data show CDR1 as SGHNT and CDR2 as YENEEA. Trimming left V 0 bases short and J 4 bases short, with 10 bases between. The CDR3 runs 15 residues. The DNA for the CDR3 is TGTGCCAGCAGCTTAGATGGACAGCGTAATCAGCCCCAGCATTTT. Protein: CASSLDGQRNQPQHF.

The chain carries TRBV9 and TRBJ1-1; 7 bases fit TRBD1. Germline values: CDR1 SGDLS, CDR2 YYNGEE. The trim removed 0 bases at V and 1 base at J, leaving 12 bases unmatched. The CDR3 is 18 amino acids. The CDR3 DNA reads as TGTGCCAGCAGCGTAGCACCCAATCCAGGGGGAAAGAACACTGAAGCTTTCTTT. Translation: CASSVAPNPGGKNTEAFF.

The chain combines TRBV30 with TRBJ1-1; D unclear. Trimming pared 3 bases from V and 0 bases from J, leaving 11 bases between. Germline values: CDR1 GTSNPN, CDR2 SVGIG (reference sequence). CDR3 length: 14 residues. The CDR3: CAWSLGSMNTEAFF. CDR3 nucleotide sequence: TGTGCCTGGAGCCTCGGATCCATGAACACTGAAGCTTTCTTT.

The CDR3 DNA is TGTGCCAGCAGCCAAGAAGGGCGCACTGAAGCTTTCTTT. Its protein is CASSQEGRTEAFF. The chain recombines TRBV3-1 with TRBJ1-1; D unresolved. In germline, CDR1 is LGHDT, CDR2 YNNKEL (reference sequence). V shed 0 bases and J shed 4 bases, with 6 bases lying between them. The length of the CDR3 is 13 residues.